This T cell receptor (beta chain) was captured by sequencing in a study of PD-1 blockade in classical Hodgkin lymphoma. Overall study: Every 2 weeks, patients had 3 mg/kg nivolumab intravenously.

TCRdb's copy holds only in-frame clones and misses some; the assay was immunoSEQ multiplex PCR. Of 11,000 or so clones listed, around 79% are singletons. Exposure to brentuximab vedotin varied, and each patient had relapsed following autologous stem cell transplantation. With 3 bases removed from V and 0 bases from J, the gap between germline ends came to 7 bases. The CDR3 consists of 14 residues. Germline V gives CDR1 LGHNA, CDR2 YSLEER. This specimen was peripheral blood mononuclear cells (PBMCs), taken at baseline. V usage is TRBV4-3 and J usage is TRBJ2-3; the D is unclear. The source of this sequence is a human donor with classical Hodgkin lymphoma. CDR3 coding DNA: TGCGCCAGCAGCCAGGAGTATAGCACAGATACGCAGTATTTT. Protein product: CASSQEYSTDTQYF.